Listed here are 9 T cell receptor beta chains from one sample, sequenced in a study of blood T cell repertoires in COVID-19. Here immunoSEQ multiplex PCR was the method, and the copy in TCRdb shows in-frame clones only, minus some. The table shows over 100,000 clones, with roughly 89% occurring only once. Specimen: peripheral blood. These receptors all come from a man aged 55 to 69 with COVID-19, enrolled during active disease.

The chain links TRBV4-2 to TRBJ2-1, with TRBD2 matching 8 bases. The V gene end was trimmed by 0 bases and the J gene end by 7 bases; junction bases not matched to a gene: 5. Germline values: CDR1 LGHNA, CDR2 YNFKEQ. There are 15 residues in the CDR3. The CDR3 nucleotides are TGTGCCAGCAGCCAAGATCGGGCTAGCGGGAATGAGCAGTTCTTC. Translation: CASSQDRASGNEQFF.

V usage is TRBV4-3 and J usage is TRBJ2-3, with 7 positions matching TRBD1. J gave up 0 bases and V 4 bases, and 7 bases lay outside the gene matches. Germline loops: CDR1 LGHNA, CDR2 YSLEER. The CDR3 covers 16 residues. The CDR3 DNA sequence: TGCGCCAGCAGCCCCTACCAGACAGGGAGCACAGATACGCAGTATTTT. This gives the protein CASSPYQTGSTDTQYF.

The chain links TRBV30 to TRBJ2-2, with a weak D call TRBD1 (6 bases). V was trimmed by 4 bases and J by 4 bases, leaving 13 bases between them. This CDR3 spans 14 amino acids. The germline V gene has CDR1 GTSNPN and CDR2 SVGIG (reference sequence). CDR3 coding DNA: TGTGCCTGGATTCGGACAGAAAGCACCGGGGAGCTGTTTTTT. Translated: CAWIRTESTGELFF.

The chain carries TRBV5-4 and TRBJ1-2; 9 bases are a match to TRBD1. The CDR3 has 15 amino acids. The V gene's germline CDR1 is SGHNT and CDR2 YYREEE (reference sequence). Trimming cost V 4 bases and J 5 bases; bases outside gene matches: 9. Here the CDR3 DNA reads TGTGCCAGCAGCCCCCCGACAGGGGGGAGGTATGGCTACACCTTC. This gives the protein CASSPPTGGRYGYTF.

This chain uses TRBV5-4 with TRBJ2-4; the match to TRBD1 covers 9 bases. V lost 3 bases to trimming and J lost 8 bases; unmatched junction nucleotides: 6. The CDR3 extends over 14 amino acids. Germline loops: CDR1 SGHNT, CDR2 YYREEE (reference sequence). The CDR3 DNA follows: TGTGCCAGCAGCTCGCGGGACAGGGTATACATTCAGTACTTC. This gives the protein CASSSRDRVYIQYF. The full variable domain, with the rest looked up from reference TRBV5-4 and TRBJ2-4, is ETGVTQSPTHLIKTRGQQVTLRCSSQSGHNTVSWYQQALGQGPQFIFQYYREEENGRGNFPPRFSGLQFPNYSSELNVNALELDDSALYLCASSSRDRVYIQYFGAGTRLSVL.

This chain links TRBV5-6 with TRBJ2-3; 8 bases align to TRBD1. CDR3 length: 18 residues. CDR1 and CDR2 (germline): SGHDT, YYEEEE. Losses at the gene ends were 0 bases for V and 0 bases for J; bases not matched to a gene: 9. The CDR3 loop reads CASSLVQGAPRSTDTQYF. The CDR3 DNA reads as TGTGCCAGCAGCTTGGTCCAGGGGGCACCCCGAAGCACAGATACGCAGTATTTT.

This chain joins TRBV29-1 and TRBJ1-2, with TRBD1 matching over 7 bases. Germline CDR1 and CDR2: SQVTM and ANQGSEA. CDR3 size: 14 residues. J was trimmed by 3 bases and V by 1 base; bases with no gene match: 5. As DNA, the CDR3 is TGCAGCGTTGAAGGTGGACAGGAGTACTATGGCTACACCTTC. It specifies CSVEGGQEYYGYTF.

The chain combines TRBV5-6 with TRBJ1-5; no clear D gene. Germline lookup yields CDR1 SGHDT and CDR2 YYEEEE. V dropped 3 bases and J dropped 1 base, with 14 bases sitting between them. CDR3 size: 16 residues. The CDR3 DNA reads TGTGCCAGCAGCTCTAGCTCGGACGGAAGCAATCAGCCCCAGCATTTT. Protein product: CASSSSSDGSNQPQHF. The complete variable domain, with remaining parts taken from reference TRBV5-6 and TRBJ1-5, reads DAGVTQSPTHLIKTRGQQVTLRCSPKSGHDTVSWYQQALGQGPQFIFQYYEEEERQRGNFPDRFSGHQFPNYSSELNVNALLLGDSALYLCASSSSSDGSNQPQHFGDGTRLSIL.

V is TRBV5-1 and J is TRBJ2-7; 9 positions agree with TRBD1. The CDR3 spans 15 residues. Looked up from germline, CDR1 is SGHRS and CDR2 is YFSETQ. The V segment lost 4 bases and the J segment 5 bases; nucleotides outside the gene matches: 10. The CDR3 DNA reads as TGCGCCAGCAGCGAGGGGACAGGGAGTTTGAACGAGCAGTACTTC. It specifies CASSEGTGSLNEQYF.